The sequence of this T cell receptor beta chain was determined in a study of blood T cell repertoires in COVID-19. Study-level background: The United States, Italy and Spain were the sources of the acute and convalescent COVID-19 samples.

Sequenced by immunoSEQ multiplex PCR; TCRdb stores in-frame clones only, minus some. Among fewer than 250,000 clones listed, roughly 91% were seen once. V shed 0 bases and J 6 bases; nucleotides not matched to a gene: 7. Germline assignment: CDR1 MNHNY and CDR2 SVGAGI (reference sequence). The length of the CDR3 is 15 residues. The rearrangement uses TRBV6-6 and TRBJ1-2; 7 bases align to TRBD1. Sequences were obtained from PBMCs or T cells enriched from blood (not recorded which). The clonotype was recovered from a man aged 25 to 40 in a cohort exposed to, infected with or recovered from COVID-19 (not recorded which). CDR3 sequence: CASSYSTGTGDGYTF. The CDR3 DNA sequence: TGTGCCAGCAGTTACTCGACAGGGACCGGGGATGGCTACACCTTC.